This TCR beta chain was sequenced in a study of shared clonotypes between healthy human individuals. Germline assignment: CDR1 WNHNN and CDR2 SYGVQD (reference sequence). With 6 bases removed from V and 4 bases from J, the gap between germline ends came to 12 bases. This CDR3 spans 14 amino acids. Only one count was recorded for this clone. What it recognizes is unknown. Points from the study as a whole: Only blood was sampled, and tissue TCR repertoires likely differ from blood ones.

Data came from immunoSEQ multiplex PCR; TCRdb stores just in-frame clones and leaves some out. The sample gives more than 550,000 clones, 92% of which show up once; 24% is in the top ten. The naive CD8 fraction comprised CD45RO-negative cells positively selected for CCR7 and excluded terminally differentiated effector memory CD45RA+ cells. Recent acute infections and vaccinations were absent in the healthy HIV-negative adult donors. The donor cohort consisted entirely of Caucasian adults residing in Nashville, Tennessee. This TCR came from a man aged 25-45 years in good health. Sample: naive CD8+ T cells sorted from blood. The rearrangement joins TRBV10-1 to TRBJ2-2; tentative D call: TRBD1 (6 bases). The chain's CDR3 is CASSLDRTTGELFF. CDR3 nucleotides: TGCGCCAGCAGCCTAGACAGGACCACCGGGGAGCTGTTTTTT.